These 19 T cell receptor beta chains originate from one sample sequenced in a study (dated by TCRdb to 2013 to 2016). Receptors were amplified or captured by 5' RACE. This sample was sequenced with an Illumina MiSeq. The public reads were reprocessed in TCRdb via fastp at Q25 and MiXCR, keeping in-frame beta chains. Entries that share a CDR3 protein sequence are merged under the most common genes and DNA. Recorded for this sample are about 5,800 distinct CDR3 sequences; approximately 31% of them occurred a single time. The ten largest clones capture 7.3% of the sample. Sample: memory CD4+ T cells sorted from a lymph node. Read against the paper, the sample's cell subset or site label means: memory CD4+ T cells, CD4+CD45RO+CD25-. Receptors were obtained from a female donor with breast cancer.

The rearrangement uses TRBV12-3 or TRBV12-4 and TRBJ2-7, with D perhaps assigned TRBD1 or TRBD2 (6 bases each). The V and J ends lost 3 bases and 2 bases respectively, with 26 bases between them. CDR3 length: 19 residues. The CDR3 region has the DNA TGTGCCAGCAGTTTGGTTGGTCTTCGGGGGCCACATCCAACCTACGAGCAGTACTTC. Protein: CASSLVGLRGPHPTYEQYF.

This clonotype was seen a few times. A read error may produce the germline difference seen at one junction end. This CDR3 is CASSPRGTSGFETAYEQYF. The CDR3 DNA reads as TGTGCCAGCAGCCCCAGGGGGACTAGCGGGTTTGAAACTGCCTATGAGCAGTACTTC. This chain joins TRBV7-2 and TRBJ2-7; 12 bases align to TRBD2. CDR1 and CDR2 (germline): SGHTA, FQGNSA. This CDR3 has 19 amino acids.

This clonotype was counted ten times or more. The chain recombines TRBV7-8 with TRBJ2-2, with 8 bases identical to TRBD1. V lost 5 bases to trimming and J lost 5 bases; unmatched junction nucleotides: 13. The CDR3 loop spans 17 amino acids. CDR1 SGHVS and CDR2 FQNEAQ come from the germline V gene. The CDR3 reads CASSTHRTGFETGELFF. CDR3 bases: TGTGCCAGCAGCACCCACAGGACAGGGTTTGAAACCGGGGAGCTGTTTTTT.

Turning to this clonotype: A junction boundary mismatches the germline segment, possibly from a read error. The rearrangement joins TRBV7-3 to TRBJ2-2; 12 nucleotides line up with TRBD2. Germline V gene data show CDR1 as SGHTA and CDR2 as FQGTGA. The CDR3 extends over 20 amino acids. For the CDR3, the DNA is TGTGCCAGCAGCAACATACTACTAGCGGGAGGCCCTCCGTACACCGGGGAGCTGTTATTT. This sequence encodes CASSNILLAGGPPYTGELLF.

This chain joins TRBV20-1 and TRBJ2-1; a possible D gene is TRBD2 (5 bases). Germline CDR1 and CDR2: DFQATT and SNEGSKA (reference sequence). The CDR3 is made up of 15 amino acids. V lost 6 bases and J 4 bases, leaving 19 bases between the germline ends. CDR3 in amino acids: CSAQGPSNGYNEQFF. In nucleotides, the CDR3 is TGCAGTGCGCAAGGCCCTAGCAATGGATACAATGAGCAGTTCTTC.

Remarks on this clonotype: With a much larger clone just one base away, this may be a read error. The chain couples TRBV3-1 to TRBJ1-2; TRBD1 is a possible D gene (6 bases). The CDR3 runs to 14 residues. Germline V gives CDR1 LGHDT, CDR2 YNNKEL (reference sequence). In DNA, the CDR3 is TGTGCCAACAGCCAAGACGCCAGGGGTTATGGCTACACCTTC. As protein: CANSQDARGYGYTF.

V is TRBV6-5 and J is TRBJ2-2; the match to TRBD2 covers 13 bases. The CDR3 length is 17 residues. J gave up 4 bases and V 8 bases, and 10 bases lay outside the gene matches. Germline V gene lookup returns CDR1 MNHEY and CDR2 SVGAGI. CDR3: CASSGTSGMDSTGELFF. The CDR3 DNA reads TGTGCCAGCTCGGGGACTAGCGGGATGGATAGCACCGGGGAGCTGTTTTTT.

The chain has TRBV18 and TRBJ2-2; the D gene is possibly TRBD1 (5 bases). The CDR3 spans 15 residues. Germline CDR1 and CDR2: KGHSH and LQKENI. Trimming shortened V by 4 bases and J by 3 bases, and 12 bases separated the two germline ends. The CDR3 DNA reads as TGTGCCAGCTCACTACAGGACGGGCACACCGGGGAGCTGTTTTTT. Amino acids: CASSLQDGHTGELFF.

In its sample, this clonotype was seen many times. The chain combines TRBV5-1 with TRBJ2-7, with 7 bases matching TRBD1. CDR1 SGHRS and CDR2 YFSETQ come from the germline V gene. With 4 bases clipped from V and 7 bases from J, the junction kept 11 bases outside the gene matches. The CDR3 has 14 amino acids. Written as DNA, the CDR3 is TGCGCCAGCAGCGGCATACAGGGGCCGGGGGAGCAGTACTTC. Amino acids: CASSGIQGPGEQYF.

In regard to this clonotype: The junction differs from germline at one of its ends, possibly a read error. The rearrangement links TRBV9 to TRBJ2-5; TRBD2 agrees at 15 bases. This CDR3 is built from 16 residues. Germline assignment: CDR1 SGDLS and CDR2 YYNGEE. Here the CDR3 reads CASSPGLAGGLETRYF. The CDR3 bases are TGTGCCAGCAGCCCAGGACTAGCGGGGGGGCTGGAGACCCGGTACTTC.

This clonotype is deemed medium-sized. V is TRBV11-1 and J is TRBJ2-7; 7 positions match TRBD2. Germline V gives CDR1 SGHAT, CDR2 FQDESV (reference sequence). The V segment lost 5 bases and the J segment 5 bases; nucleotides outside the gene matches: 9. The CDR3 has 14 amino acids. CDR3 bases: TGTGCCAGCAGCCTGACGGTCGGGGGGAACGAGCAGTACTTC. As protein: CASSLTVGGNEQYF. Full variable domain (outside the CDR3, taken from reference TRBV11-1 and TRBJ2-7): EAEVAQSPRYKITEKSQAVAFWCDPISGHATLYWYRQILGQGPELLVQFQDESVVDDSQLPKDRFSAERLKGVDSTLKIQPAELGDSAMYLCASSLTVGGNEQYFGPGTRLTVT.

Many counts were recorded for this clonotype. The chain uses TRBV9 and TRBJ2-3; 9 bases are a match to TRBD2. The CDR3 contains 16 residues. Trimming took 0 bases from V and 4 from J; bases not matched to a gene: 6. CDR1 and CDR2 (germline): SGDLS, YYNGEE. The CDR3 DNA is TGTGCCAGCAGCGTAGGGAATAGCGGGGGCCCAGATACGCAGTATTTT. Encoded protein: CASSVGNSGGPDTQYF.

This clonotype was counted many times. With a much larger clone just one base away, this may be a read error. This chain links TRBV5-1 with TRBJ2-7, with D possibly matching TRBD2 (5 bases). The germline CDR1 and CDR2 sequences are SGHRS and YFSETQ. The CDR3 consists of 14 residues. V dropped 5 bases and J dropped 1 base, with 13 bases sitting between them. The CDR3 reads CASRAGPGSYEQYF. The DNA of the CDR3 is TGCGCCAGCAGGGCCGGGCCGGGATCCTACGAGCAGTACTTC.

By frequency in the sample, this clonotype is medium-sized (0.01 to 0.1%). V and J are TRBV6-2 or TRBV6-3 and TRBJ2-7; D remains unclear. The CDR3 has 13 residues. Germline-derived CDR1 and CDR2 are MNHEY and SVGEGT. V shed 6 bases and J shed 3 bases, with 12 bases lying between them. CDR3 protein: CASSDANLYEQYF. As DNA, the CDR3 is TGTGCCAGCAGCGACGCCAACCTCTACGAGCAGTACTTC.

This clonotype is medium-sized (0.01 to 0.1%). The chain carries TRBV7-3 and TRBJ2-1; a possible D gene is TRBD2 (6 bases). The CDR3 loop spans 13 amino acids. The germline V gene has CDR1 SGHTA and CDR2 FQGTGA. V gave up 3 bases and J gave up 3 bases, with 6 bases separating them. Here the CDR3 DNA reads TGTGCCAGCAGCTTGGGACTCTACAATGAGCAGTTCTTC. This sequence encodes CASSLGLYNEQFF. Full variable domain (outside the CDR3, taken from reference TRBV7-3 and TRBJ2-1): GAGVSQTPSNKVTEKGKYVELRCDPISGHTALYWYRQSLGQGPEFLIYFQGTGAADDSGLPNDRFFAVRPEGSVSTLKIQRTERGDSAVYLCASSLGLYNEQFFGPGTRLTVL.

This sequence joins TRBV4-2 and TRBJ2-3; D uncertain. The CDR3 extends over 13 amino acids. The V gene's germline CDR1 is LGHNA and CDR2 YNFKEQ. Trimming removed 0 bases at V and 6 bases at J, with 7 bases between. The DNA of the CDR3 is TGTGCCAGCAGCCAAGATAAATTCGATACGCAGTATTTT. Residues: CASSQDKFDTQYF.

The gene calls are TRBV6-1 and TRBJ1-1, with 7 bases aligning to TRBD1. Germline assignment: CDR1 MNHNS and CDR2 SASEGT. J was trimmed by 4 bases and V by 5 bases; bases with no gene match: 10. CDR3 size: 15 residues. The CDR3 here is CASSSQGLISTEAFF. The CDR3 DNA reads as TGTGCCAGCAGTTCACAGGGGTTAATCTCCACTGAAGCTTTCTTT.

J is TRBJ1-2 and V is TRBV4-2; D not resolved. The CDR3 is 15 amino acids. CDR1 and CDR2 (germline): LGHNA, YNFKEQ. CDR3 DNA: TGTGGCGGCAGCTTAAAAGTTGGGCAGGACGATGGCTACACCTTC. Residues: CGGSLKVGQDDGYTF.

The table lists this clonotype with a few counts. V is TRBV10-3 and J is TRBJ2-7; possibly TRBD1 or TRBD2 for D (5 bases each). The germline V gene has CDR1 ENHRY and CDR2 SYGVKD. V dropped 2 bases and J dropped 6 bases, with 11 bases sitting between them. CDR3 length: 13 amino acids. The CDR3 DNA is TGTGCCATCAGTGAGATGAGGGGAGCCGAGCAGTACTTC. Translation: CAISEMRGAEQYF.